In its sample, the clone carrying this T cell receptor beta chain was seen once. From blood CD8+ and CD4+ T cells, TCR beta sequences were generated. The multiple sclerosis control cohort comprised treatment-naive individuals presenting with stable or active relapsing-remitting disease. This entry comes from a study of CD8 T cells in Susac syndrome. Random hexamers served to reverse transcribe roughly 0.5 to 1 ug RNA. An immunoSEQ multiplex PCR generated amplified TCR beta CDR3 products spanning 54 Vbeta and 13 Jbeta. TCRdb ran MiXCR on the immunoSEQ multiplex PCR reads and lists one entry per CDR3 protein. The sample holds over 200,000 distinct CDR3 sequences, about 95% seen once. The sample taken for sequencing was CD4+ T cells from PBMCs. This sequence originates from a human donor with multiple sclerosis.

CDR3 sequence reads: CSARVGDNKNIQYF. CDR3 nucleotide sequence: TGCAGTGCTAGAGTAGGGGACAACAAAAACATTCAGTACTTC. The gene calls are TRBV20-1 and TRBJ2-4; TRBD1 might be the D (6 bases). Trimming pared 1 base from V and 3 bases from J, leaving 10 bases between. Germline values: CDR1 DFQATT, CDR2 SNEGSKA (reference sequence). The CDR3 length is 14 residues.